This T cell receptor (beta chain) was recovered during a study of immune evolution from preneoplasia to lung adenocarcinoma. Study context: HLA loss of heterozygosity: approximately 7.5% AIS, around 16% MIA, about 35% ADC, none AAH. Notes on the study in general: Clonality was highest in normal lung, lower in later-stage lesions apparently.

Germline CDR1 reads LNHDA; CDR2 reads SQIVND (reference sequence). The CDR3 consists of 13 residues. Losses at the gene ends were 7 bases for V and 7 bases for J; bases not matched to a gene: 7. Comment on this clone: Its antigen is unidentified.

Clones were read by immunoSEQ multiplex PCR, and TCRdb kept only the in-frame ones, dropping some. The sample has around 15,000 clones; about 86% are singletons. The chain carries TRBV19 and TRBJ1-5; 7 bases agree with TRBD1. The sequencing input was FFPE invasive lung adenocarcinoma tissue. The receptor's source is a person aged 65 to 79 with invasive lung adenocarcinoma. The CDR3 loop reads CASNEGAGQPQHF. CDR3 DNA: TGTGCCAGTAATGAGGGGGCTGGGCAGCCCCAGCATTTT.